The present TCR beta chain was sequenced within a study of ipilimumab plus nivolumab after autologous stem cell transplantation. The protocol was immunoSEQ multiplex PCR, while the TCRdb copy is restricted to in-frame clones and leaves out a portion. The data show tens of thousands of clones, about 83% seen once. Checkpoint therapy with ipilimumab 1 mg/kg began 14 to 28 days after transplant. Patients got 3 mg/kg IV nivolumab weeks 1, 4, 7, 10, then biweekly through week 26. Germline V CDR1 and CDR2: SQVTM, ANQGSEA. This CDR3 is built from 14 residues. With 6 bases removed from V and 2 bases from J, the gap between germline ends came to 17 bases.

This specimen was PBMCs, taken in a trial of ipilimumab plus nivolumab as post-transplant consolidation. The receptor was isolated from a male donor with diffuse large B-cell lymphoma. The V and J genes are TRBV29-1 and TRBJ2-7, with a weak D call TRBD1 (6 bases). Here the CDR3 reads CSVTGPRDPYEQYF. The CDR3 DNA is TGCAGCGTGACAGGTCCTCGAGATCCCTACGAGCAGTACTTC.